These 20 T cell receptor beta chains originate from one sample sequenced in a study of cytomegalovirus exposure and HLA in healthy donors. PCR used 60 Vbeta primers and 13 Jbeta primers. Sequencing used immunoSEQ multiplex PCR; TCRdb keeps in-frame clones, though not all of them. This sample's table reports about 140,000 clones. Material: PBMCs. All receptors derive from a woman aged 18-29 years in good health and CMV-seronegative.

The V call is TRBV2, the J call TRBJ2-7; 11 bases map to TRBD1. The CDR3 is made up of 18 amino acids. Trimming removed 7 bases from V and 1 base from J; junction bases left unmatched: 15. The germline gives CDR1 SNHLY, CDR2 FYNNEI. As DNA, the CDR3 is TGTGCCAGCACCATTCCGGGACAGGGGGTTTTTATGTCCTACGAGCAGTACGTC. It codes for CASTIPGQGVFMSYEQYV.

As for this clone: The same CDR3 also results from other DNA sequences found in this sample. This chain uses TRBV9 with TRBJ1-2; 7 bases line up with TRBD1. The CDR3 contains 18 residues. The V and J ends lost 0 bases and 7 bases, in that order; junction bases with no gene match: 18. The V gene's germline CDR1 is SGDLS and CDR2 YYNGEE. CDR3 in amino acids: CASSVEPSGQTPRGGYTF. CDR3 sequence (DNA): TGTGCCAGCAGCGTAGAGCCCTCGGGACAGACACCTAGGGGTGGCTACACCTTC.

The rearrangement joins TRBV27 to TRBJ2-3; D perhaps matches TRBD1 (6 bases). The CDR3 runs to 12 residues. The germline V and J ends were trimmed by 6 bases and 10 bases, with 14 bases remaining between them. CDR1 and CDR2 (germline): MNHEY, SMNVEV (reference sequence). The CDR3 loop is CASSSTNRAQYF. CDR3 nucleotides: TGTGCCAGCAGCTCCACTAACAGGGCGCAGTATTTT.

The chain combines TRBV5-4 with TRBJ2-4, with 10 bases aligning to TRBD2. Looked up from germline, CDR1 is SGHNT and CDR2 is YYREEE (reference sequence). The CDR3 covers 15 residues. V trimming: 4 bases; J trimming: 8 bases; junction bases outside the gene matches: 9. For the CDR3, the DNA is TGTGCCAGCAGCAGCCGGCTAGCGGGAGTAGACATTCAGTACTTC. It encodes CASSSRLAGVDIQYF.

The V gene is TRBV6-6, the J gene TRBJ1-2; D might be TRBD1 (6 bases). Trimming removed 5 bases from V and 2 bases from J, with 9 bases in between. The length of the CDR3 is 13 residues. Germline CDR1 reads MNHNY; CDR2 reads SVGAGI (reference sequence). Here the CDR3 reads CASSAGENYGYTF. CDR3 nucleotide sequence: TGTGCCAGCAGTGCAGGGGAGAACTATGGCTACACCTTC.

The chain links TRBV5-4 to TRBJ2-3; 7 bases agree with TRBD2. CDR3 size: 16 residues. The V gene end was trimmed by 1 base and the J gene end by 0 bases; junction bases not matched to a gene: 5. Germline CDR1 SGHNT, CDR2 YYREEE (reference sequence). The CDR3 coding sequence is TGTGCCAGCAGCTTGCCTCCTAGCGGTAGCACAGATACGCAGTATTTT. Translated, it gives CASSLPPSGSTDTQYF.

V is TRBV2 and J is TRBJ2-3; D not resolved. Trimming took 2 bases from V and 5 from J, leaving 8 bases between them. Germline assignment: CDR1 SNHLY and CDR2 FYNNEI. The CDR3 loop spans 13 amino acids. Here the CDR3 reads CASSEPLGDTQYF. CDR3 nucleotides: TGTGCCAGCAGTGAACCGCTCGGAGATACGCAGTATTTT.

V gene TRBV2 combines with J gene TRBJ2-2, with TRBD1 as a possible D gene (6 bases). In germline, CDR1 is SNHLY, CDR2 FYNNEI. The CDR3 covers 15 residues. V lost 11 bases and J 4 bases, leaving 20 bases between the germline ends. This CDR3 reads CAGSPEQGATGELFF. The CDR3 DNA follows: TGTGCCGGGTCCCCTGAACAGGGAGCCACCGGGGAGCTGTTTTTT.

The chain links TRBV27 to TRBJ2-3; a weak D match, TRBD1 (6 bases). Germline V gene sequence: CDR1 MNHEY, CDR2 SMNVEV (reference sequence). The CDR3 consists of 14 residues. The ends were cut back, 5 bases at V and 6 bases at J, with 15 bases in the middle. CDR3 region: CASSLYRESDTQYF. The CDR3 DNA reads as TGTGCCAGCAGTCTCTACAGGGAGTCGGATACGCAGTATTTT.

The chain is built from TRBV7-2 and TRBJ1-2, with a possible D match to TRBD1 (5 bases). The germline V gene encodes CDR1 SGHTA and CDR2 FQGNSA. With 5 bases removed from V and 8 bases from J, the gap between germline ends came to 18 bases. This CDR3 region has 14 residues. The CDR3 DNA sequence: TGTGCCAGCAGCGGTGGGGGGGAGCTAAGGGGCTACACCTTC. Its translation: CASSGGGELRGYTF.

DNA for the CDR3: TGTGCCAGCAGCTTAAGGGTGGCGGGAGACAATGAGCAGTTCTTC. This translates into CASSLRVAGDNEQFF. The chain combines TRBV7-3 with TRBJ2-1; 7 bases align to TRBD2. With 1 base clipped from V and 5 bases from J, the junction kept 5 bases outside the gene matches. The CDR3 is 15 residues long. Germline CDR1 reads SGHTA; CDR2 reads FQGTGA. The complete variable domain, with remaining parts taken from reference TRBV7-3 and TRBJ2-1, reads GAGVSQTPSNKVTEKGKYVELRCDPISGHTALYWYRQSLGQGPEFLIYFQGTGAADDSGLPNDRFFAVRPEGSVSTLKIQRTERGDSAVYLCASSLRVAGDNEQFFGPGTRLTVL.

This rearrangement joins TRBV6-1 to TRBJ1-2; TRBD1 aligns across 8 bases. Germline V lookup: CDR1 MNHNS, CDR2 SASEGT. J gave up 0 bases and V 7 bases, and 7 bases lay outside the gene matches. The CDR3 runs to 15 residues. The CDR3 coding sequence is TGTGCCAGCACATGGGGGACAGGAGCTAACTATGGCTACACCTTC. This gives the protein CASTWGTGANYGYTF.

The chain employs TRBV18 and TRBJ1-2; 9 positions match TRBD1. This CDR3 contains 15 residues. Germline V gives CDR1 KGHSH, CDR2 LQKENI. Losses at the gene ends were 6 bases for V and 6 bases for J; bases not matched to a gene: 11. CDR3 bases: TGTGCCAGCTCGCCGGGGGGACAGGGAACGGATGGCTACACCTTC. Encoded protein: CASSPGGQGTDGYTF.

V and J are TRBV5-1 and TRBJ2-1; 9 bases are shared with TRBD2. There are 15 residues in the CDR3. Per the germline V gene, CDR1 is SGHRS and CDR2 is YFSETQ. V was pared by 3 bases and J by 9 bases, with 10 bases of the junction left unmatched. The CDR3 DNA reads as TGCGCCAGCAGCTCACTAGCGGGTAGTGGGGGTGAGCAGTTCTTC. Protein: CASSSLAGSGGEQFF.

The chain employs TRBV12-5 and TRBJ1-2; no reliable D call. The V gene lost 5 bases and the J gene lost 5 bases, with 9 bases spanning the gap. CDR3 length equals 12 residues. CDR1 is LGHNT, CDR2 FRNRAP, per germline. This chain's CDR3 is CASGAWEYGYTF. The CDR3 bases are TGTGCTAGTGGTGCTTGGGAGTATGGCTACACCTTC.

The V call is TRBV6-4, the J call TRBJ2-1; 7 bases are a match to TRBD1. This CDR3 has 15 residues. The germline V gene has CDR1 MRHNA and CDR2 SNTAGT. The ends lost 6 bases at V and 8 bases at J; junction bases unmatched: 13. The CDR3 nucleotides read TGTGCCAGCAGCGAGAGTGAACAGGGGCATCATGAGCAGTTCTTC. Translating gives CASSESEQGHHEQFF.

J is TRBJ1-2 and V is TRBV28, with 9 bases fitting TRBD1. The CDR3 spans 12 residues. V lost 2 bases, J lost 14 bases, and 6 bases stayed unmatched. Per germline, CDR1 MDHEN and CDR2 SYDVKM. The CDR3 DNA is TGTGCCAGCAGTTTAGGACAGGGGATGGGAACCTTC. This codes for CASSLGQGMGTF.

The genes are TRBV5-4 and TRBJ1-2; the match to TRBD1 covers 7 bases. V trimming: 0 bases; J trimming: 3 bases; junction bases outside the gene matches: 5. The CDR3 is made up of 15 amino acids. Germline V gene sequence: CDR1 SGHNT, CDR2 YYREEE (reference sequence). The CDR3 region is CASSLGTGSYYGYTF. In nucleotides, the CDR3 is TGTGCCAGCAGCTTGGGGACAGGCTCCTACTATGGCTACACCTTC.

This chain uses TRBV6-1 with TRBJ1-5; a weak D match, TRBD1 (5 bases). The germline V gene has CDR1 MNHNS and CDR2 SASEGT. CDR3 length: 15 amino acids. Between the trimmed V and J ends, which lost 7 bases and 4 bases, there was a span of 17 bases. CDR3 in DNA: TGTGCCAGCACCGATGGAGGGACTTGGAATCAGCCCCAGCATTTT. Encoded protein: CASTDGGTWNQPQHF.

The chain uses TRBV11-2 and TRBJ2-3; D may be TRBD1 (5 bases). Germline V gene lookup returns CDR1 SGHAT and CDR2 FQNNGV. V gave up 5 bases and J gave up 2 bases, with 14 bases separating them. The CDR3 length is 15 residues. The CDR3 region is CASSPVAGATDTQYF. The CDR3 DNA follows: TGTGCCAGCAGCCCAGTAGCTGGGGCCACAGATACGCAGTATTTT.